This T cell receptor beta chain derives from a study of beta chain features in type 1 diabetes. Of the isolated RNA, all was reverse transcribed, and so the sequenced material was expressed TCRB transcripts. Sequencing was performed with immunoSEQ multiplex PCR; in TCRdb, only in-frame clones are kept and a portion is missing. The data show 900,000 or so clones, under 20% seen once. This clone was counted only a few times. Its antigen is undetermined. Purity of each sorted population was above 95%. Germline V gives CDR1 LNHNV, CDR2 YYDKDF (reference sequence). V was cut by 5 bases and J by 5 bases, with 12 bases left in between. This CDR3 has 13 amino acids. General study points: TCRB CDR3 length was moderately but significantly reduced in all four CD4+ subsets of Type 1 diabetes patients. For patients, the naive, central memory and Treg TCRB repertoires appeared more alike than for healthy donors.

This receptor was identified in a woman aged 18-29 years in good health. The chain combines TRBV15 with TRBJ2-5; D is tentatively TRBD1 or TRBD2 (5 bases each). Sequencing used naive CD4+ T cells from blood. The CDR3 DNA reads TGTGCCACCAGCGGGACGGCAAGTGAGACCCAGTACTTC. Translated: CATSGTASETQYF.